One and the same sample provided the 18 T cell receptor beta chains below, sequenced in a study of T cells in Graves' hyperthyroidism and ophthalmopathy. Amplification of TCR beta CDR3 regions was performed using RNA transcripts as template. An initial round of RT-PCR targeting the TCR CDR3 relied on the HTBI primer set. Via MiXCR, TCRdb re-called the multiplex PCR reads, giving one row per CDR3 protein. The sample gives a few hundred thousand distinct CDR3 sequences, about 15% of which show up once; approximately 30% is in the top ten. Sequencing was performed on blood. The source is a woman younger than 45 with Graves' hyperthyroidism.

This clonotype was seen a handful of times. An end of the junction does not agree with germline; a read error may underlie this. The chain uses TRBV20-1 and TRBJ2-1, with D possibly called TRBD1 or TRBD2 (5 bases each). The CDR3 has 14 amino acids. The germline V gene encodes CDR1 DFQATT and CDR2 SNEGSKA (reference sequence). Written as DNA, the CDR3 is TGCAGTGCCCATAGAGGGGTCTCCTACAATGAGCAGCTCTTC. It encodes CSAHRGVSYNEQLF.

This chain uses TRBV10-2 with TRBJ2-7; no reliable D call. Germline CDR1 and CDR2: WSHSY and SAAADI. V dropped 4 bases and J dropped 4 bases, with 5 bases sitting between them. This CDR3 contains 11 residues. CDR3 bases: TGCGCCAGCAGTGTTGCTTACGAGCAGTACTTC. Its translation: CASSVAYEQYF.

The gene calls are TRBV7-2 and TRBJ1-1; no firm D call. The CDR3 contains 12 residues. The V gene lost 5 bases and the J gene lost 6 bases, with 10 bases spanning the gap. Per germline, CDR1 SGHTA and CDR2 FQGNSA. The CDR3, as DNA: TGTGCCAGCAGCGCTATCTCCTCTGAAGCTTTCTTT. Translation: CASSAISSEAFF.

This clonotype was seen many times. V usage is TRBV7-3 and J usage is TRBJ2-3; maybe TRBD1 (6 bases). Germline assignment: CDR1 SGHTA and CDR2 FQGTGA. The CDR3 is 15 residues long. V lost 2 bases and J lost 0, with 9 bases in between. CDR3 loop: CASSLGQSSTDTQYF. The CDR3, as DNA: TGTGCCAGCAGCTTAGGACAGTCTAGCACAGATACGCAGTATTTT. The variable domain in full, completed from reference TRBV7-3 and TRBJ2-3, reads GAGVSQTPSNKVTEKGKYVELRCDPISGHTALYWYRQSLGQGPEFLIYFQGTGAADDSGLPNDRFFAVRPEGSVSTLKIQRTERGDSAVYLCASSLGQSSTDTQYFGPGTRLTVL.

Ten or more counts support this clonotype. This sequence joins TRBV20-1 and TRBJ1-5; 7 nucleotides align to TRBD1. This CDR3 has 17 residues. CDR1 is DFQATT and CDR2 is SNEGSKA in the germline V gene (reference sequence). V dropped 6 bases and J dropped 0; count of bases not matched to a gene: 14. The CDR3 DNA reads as TGCAGTGCAGACCCGGGGACAGCCAGATATAGCAATCAGCCCCAGCATTTT. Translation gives CSADPGTARYSNQPQHF.

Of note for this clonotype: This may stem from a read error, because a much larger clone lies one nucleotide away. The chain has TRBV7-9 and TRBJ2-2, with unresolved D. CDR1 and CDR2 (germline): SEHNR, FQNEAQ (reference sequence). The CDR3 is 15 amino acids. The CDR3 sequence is CARSPTAFRIGELFF. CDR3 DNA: TGTGCCCGCAGCCCGACGGCTTTTCGGATCGGGGAGCTGTTTTTT.

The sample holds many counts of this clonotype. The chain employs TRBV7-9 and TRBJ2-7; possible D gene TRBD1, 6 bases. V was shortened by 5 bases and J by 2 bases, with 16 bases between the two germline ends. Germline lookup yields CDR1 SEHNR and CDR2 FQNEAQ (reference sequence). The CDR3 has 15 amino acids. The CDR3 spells CASSRPDSPTYEQYF. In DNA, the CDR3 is TGTGCCAGCAGCCGACCGGACAGCCCGACCTACGAGCAGTACTTC.

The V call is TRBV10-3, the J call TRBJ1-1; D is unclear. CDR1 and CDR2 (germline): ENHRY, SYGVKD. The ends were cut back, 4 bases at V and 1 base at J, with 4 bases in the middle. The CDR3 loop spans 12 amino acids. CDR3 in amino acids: CAISGENTEAFF. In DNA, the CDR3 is TGTGCCATCAGTGGTGAGAACACTGAAGCTTTCTTT.

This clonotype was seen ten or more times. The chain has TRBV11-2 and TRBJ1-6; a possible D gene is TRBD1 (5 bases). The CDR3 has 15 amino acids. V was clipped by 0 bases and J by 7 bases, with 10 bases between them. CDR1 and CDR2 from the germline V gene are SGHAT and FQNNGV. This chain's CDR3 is CASSLEPGPNSPLHF. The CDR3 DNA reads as TGTGCCAGCAGCTTAGAACCGGGGCCCAATTCACCCCTCCACTTT.

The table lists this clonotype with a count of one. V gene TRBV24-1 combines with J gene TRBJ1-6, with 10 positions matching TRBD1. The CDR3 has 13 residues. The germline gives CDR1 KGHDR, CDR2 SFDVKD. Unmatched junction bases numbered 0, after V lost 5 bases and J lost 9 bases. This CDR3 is CATSGTGGSPLHF. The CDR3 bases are TGTGCCACCAGTGGGACAGGGGGTTCACCCCTCCACTTT.

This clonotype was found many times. The CDR3 DNA sequence: TGTGCCTGGAGTGAGTTTGTAGAAGGCTACACCTTC. As protein: CAWSEFVEGYTF. V and J are TRBV30 and TRBJ1-2; D unresolved. The CDR3 loop spans 12 amino acids. Germline V gives CDR1 GTSNPN, CDR2 SVGIG (reference sequence). With 1 base removed from V and 8 bases from J, the gap between germline ends came to 11 bases. Drawing the rest from reference TRBV30 and TRBJ1-2, the complete variable domain is SQTIHQWPATLVQPVGSPLSLECTVEGTSNPNLYWYRQAAGRGLQLLFYSVGIGQISSEVPQNLSASRPQDRQFILSSKKLLLSDSGFYLCAWSEFVEGYTFGSGTRLTVV.

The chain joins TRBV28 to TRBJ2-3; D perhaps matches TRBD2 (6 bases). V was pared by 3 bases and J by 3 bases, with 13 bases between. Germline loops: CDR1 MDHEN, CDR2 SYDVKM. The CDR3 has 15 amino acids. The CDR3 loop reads CASSFIADLTDTQYF. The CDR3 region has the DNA TGTGCCAGCAGTTTTATAGCGGACCTTACAGATACGCAGTATTTT.

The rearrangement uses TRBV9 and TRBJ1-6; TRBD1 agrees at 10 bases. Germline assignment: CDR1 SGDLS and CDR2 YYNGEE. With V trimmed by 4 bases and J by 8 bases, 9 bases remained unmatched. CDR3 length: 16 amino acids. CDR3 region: CASSRGDRGYDSPLHF. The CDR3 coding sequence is TGTGCCAGCAGCCGCGGGGACAGGGGATATGATTCACCCCTCCACTTT.

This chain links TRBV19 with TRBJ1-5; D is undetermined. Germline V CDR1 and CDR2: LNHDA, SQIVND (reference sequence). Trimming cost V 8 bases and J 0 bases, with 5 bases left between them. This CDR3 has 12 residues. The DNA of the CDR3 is TGTGCCAGTCAGAATAGCAATCAGCCCCAGCATTTT. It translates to CASQNSNQPQHF. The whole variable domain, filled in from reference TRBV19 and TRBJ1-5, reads DGGITQSPKYLFRKEGQNVTLSCEQNLNHDAMYWYRQDPGQGLRLIYYSQIVNDFQKGDIAEGYSVSREKKESFPLTVTSAQKNPTAFYLCASQNSNQPQHFGDGTRLSIL.

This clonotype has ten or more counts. This CDR3 is CASVAGGRTEAFF. The CDR3 DNA reads as TGTGCCAGCGTTGCGGGGGGGCGTACGGAAGCTTTCTTT. The chain has TRBV12-3 or TRBV12-4 and TRBJ1-1; D is possibly TRBD1 (6 bases). The V end lost 8 bases, the J end lost 8 bases, and 18 bases lay between the germline ends. The CDR3 is 13 residues long.

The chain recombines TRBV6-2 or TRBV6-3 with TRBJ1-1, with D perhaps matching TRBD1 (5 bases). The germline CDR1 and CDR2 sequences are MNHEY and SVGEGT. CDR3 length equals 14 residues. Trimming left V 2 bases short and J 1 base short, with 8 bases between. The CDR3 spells CASSYRGSNTEAFF. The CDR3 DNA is TGTGCCAGCAGTTACCGGGGCTCGAACACTGAAGCTTTCTTT.

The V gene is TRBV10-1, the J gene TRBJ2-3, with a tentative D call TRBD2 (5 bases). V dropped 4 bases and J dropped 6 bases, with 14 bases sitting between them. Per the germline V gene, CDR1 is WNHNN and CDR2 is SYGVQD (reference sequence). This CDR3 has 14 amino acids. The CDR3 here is CASSGADFTDTQYF. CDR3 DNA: TGCGCCAGCAGTGGGGCGGACTTCACGGATACGCAGTATTTT.

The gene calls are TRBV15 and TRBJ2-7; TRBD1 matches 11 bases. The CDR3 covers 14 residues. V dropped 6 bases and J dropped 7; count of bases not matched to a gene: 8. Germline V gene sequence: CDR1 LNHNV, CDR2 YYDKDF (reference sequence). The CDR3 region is CATRPDRGPWEQYF. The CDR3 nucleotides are TGTGCCACCAGGCCGGACAGGGGGCCTTGGGAGCAGTACTTC.